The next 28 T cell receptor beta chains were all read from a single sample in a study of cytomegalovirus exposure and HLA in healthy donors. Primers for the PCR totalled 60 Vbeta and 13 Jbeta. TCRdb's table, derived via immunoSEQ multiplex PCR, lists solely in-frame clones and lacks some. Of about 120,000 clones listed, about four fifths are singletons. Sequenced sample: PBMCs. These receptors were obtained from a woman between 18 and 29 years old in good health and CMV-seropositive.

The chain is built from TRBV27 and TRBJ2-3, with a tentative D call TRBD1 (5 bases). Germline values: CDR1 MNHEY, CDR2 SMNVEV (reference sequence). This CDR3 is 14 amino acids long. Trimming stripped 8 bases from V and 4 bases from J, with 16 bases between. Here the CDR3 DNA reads TGTGCCAGCCAAACGGGTGGGGCTTCAGATACGCAGTATTTT. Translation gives CASQTGGASDTQYF.

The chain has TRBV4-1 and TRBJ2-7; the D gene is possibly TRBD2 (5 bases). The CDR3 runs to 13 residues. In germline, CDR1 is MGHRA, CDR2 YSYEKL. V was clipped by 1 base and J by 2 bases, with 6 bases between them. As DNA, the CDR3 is TGCGCCAGCAGCCAAGCGAGGGCCTACGAGCAGTACTTC. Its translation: CASSQARAYEQYF.

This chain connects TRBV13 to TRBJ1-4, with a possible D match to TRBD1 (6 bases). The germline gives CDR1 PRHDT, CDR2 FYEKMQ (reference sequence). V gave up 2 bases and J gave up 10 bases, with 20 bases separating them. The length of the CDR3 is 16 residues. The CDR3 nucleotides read TGTGCCAGCAGCTTACTCATCGACAGGACCCGGGGAAAACTGTTTTTT. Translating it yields CASSLLIDRTRGKLFF.

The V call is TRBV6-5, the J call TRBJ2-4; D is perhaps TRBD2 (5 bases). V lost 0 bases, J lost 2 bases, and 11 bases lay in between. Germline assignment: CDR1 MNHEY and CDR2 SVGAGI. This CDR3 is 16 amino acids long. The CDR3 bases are TGTGCCAGCAGTTACTCCTGGGAGCCTCCCAAAAACATTCAGTACTTC. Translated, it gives CASSYSWEPPKNIQYF.

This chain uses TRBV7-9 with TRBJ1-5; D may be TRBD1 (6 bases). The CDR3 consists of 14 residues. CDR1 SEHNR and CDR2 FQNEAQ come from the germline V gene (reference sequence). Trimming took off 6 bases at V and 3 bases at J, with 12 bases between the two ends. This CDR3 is CASSWGGHNQPQHF. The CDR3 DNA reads TGTGCCAGCAGTTGGGGGGGCCACAATCAGCCCCAGCATTTT. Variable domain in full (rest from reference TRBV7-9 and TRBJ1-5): DTGVSQNPRHKITKRGQNVTFRCDPISEHNRLYWYRQTLGQGPEFLTYFQNEAQLEKSRLLSDRFSAERPKGSFSTLEIQRTEQGDSAMYLCASSWGGHNQPQHFGDGTRLSIL.

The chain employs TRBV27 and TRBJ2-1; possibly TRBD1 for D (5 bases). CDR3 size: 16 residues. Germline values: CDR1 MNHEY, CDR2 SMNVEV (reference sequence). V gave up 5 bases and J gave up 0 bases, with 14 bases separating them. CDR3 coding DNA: TGTGCCAGCAGTCCCGACAGTCCTAGCTCCTACAATGAGCAGTTCTTC. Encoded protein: CASSPDSPSSYNEQFF.

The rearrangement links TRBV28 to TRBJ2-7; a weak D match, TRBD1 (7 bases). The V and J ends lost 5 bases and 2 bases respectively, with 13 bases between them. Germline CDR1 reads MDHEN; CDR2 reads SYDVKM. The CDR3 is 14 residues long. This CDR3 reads CASSTGGQTYEQYF. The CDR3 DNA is TGTGCCAGCAGTACCGGGGGACAGACCTACGAGCAGTACTTC.

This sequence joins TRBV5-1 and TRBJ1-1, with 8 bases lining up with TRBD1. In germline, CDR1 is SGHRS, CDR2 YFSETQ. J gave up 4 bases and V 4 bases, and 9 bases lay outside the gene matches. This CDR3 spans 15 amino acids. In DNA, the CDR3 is TGCGCCAGCAGCAAAGGACAGGGTATCGGCACTGAAGCTTTCTTT. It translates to CASSKGQGIGTEAFF.

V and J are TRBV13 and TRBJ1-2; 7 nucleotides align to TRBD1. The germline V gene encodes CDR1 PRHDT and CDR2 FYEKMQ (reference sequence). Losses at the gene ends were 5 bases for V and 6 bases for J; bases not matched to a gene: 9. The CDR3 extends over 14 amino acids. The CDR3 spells CASSVTGAGNGYTF. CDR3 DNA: TGTGCCAGCAGCGTTACAGGGGCCGGGAATGGCTACACCTTC.

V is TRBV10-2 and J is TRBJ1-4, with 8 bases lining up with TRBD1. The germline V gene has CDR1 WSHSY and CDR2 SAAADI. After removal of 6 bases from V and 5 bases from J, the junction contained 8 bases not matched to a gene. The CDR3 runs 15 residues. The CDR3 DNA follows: TGCGCCAGCAGCTCGGGGACAGGCATCAATGAAAAACTGTTTTTT. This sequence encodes CASSSGTGINEKLFF.

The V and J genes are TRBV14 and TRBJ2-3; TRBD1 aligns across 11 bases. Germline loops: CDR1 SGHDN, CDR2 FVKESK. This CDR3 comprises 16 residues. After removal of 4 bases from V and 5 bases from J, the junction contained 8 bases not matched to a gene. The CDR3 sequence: CASSPRLGTGGDTQYF. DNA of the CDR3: TGTGCCAGCAGCCCGAGACTAGGGACAGGGGGAGATACGCAGTATTTT.

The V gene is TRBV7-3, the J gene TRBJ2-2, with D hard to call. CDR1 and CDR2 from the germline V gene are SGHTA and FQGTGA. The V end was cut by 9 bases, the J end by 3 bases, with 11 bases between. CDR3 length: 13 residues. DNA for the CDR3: TGTGCCAGTCGAGCCCAGGACACCGGGGAGCTGTTTTTT. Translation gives CASRAQDTGELFF. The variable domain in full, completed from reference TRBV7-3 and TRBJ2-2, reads GAGVSQTPSNKVTEKGKYVELRCDPISGHTALYWYRQSLGQGPEFLIYFQGTGAADDSGLPNDRFFAVRPEGSVSTLKIQRTERGDSAVYLCASRAQDTGELFFGEGSRLTVL.

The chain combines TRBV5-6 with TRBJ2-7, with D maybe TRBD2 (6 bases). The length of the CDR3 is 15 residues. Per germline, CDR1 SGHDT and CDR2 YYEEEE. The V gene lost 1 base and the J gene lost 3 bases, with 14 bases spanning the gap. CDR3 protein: CASSLWQGLLYEQYF. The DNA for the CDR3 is TGTGCCAGCAGCTTGTGGCAGGGACTTCTCTACGAGCAGTACTTC.

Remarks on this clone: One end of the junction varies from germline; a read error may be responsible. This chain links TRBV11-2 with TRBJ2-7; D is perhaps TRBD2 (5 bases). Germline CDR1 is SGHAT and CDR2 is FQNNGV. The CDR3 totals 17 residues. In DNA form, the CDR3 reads TGTGTCAGCAAGCCGGAGGTATGGGCCCCCCGGGGATACGAGCAGTACTTC. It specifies CVSKPEVWAPRGYEQYF.

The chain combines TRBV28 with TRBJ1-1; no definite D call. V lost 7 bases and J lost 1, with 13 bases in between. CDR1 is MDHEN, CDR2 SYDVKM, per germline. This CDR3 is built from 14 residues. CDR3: CASTPFGENTEAFF. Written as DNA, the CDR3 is TGTGCCAGCACCCCCTTCGGGGAGAACACTGAAGCTTTCTTT. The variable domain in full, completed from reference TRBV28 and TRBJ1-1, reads DVKVTQSSRYLVKRTGEKVFLECVQDMDHENMFWYRQDPGLGLRLIYFSYDVKMKEKGDIPEGYSVSREKKERFSLILESASTNQTSMYLCASTPFGENTEAFFGQGTRLTVV.

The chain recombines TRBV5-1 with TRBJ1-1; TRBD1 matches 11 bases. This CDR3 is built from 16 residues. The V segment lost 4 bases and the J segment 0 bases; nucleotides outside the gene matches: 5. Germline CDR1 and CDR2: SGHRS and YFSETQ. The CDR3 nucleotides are TGCGCCAGCAGCCGGACAGGGGGCCACATGAACACTGAAGCTTTCTTT. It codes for CASSRTGGHMNTEAFF.

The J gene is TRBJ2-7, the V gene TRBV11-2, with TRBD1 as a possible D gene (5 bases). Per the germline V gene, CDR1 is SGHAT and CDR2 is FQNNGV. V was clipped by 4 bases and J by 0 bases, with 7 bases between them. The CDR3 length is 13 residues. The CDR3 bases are TGTGCCAGCAGCTACAGGCACTCCTACGAGCAGTACTTC. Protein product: CASSYRHSYEQYF. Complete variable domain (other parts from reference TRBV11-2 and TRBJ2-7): EAGVAQSPRYKIIEKRQSVAFWCNPISGHATLYWYQQILGQGPKLLIQFQNNGVVDDSQLPKDRFSAERLKGVDSTLKIQPAKLEDSAVYLCASSYRHSYEQYFGPGTRLTVT.

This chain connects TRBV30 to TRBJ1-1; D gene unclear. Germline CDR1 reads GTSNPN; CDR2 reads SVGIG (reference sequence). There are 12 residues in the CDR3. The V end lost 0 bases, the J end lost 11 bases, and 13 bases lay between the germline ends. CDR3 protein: CAWSVHREDAFF. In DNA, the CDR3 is TGTGCCTGGAGTGTTCACCGGGAAGACGCTTTCTTT.

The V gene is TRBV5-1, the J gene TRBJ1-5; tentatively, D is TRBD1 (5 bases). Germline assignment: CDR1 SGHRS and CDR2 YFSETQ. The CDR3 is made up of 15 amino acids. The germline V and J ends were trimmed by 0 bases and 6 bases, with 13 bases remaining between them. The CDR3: CASSLEGVAGQPQHF. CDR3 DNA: TGCGCCAGCAGCTTGGAAGGGGTAGCGGGTCAGCCCCAGCATTTT.

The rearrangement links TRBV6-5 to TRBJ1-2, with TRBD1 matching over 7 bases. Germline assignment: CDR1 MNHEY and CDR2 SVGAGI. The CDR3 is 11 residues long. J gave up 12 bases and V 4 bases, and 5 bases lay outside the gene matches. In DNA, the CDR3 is TGTGCCAGCAGTTCCGGGACAGTCAACACCTTC. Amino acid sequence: CASSSGTVNTF.

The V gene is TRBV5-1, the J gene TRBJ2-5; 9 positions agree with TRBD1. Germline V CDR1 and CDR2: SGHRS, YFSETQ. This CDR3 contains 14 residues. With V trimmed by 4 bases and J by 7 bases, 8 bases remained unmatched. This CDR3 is CASSLDRGGGTQYF. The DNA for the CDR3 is TGCGCCAGCAGCCTCGACAGGGGGGGAGGGACCCAGTACTTC.

This chain's CDR3 is CASSLGGGRGLDEQFF. The CDR3 bases are TGTGCCAGCAGCTTGGGAGGTGGGAGGGGACTGGATGAGCAGTTCTTC. V is TRBV5-4 and J is TRBJ2-1, with TRBD2 matching over 7 bases. Germline loops: CDR1 SGHNT, CDR2 YYREEE (reference sequence). The CDR3 covers 16 residues. V lost 0 bases and J lost 8; bases outside the gene matches: 11.

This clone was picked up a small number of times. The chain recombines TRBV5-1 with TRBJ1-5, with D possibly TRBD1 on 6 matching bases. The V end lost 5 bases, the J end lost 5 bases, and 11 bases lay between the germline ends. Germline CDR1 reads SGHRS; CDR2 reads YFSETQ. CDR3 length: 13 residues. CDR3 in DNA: TGCGCCAGCAGATTACAGGGTGATCAGCCCCAGCATTTT. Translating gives CASRLQGDQPQHF. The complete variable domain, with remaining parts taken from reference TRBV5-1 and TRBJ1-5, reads KAGVTQTPRYLIKTRGQQVTLSCSPISGHRSVSWYQQTPGQGLQFLFEYFSETQRNKGNFPGRFSGRQFSNSRSEMNVSTLELGDSALYLCASRLQGDQPQHFGDGTRLSIL.

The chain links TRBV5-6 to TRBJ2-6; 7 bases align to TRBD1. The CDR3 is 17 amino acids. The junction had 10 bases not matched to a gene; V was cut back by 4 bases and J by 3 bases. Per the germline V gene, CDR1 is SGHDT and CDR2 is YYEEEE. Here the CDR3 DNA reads TGTGCCAGCAGCCCGGGACAGCATATGGTTGGGGCCAACGTCCTGACTTTC. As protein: CASSPGQHMVGANVLTF.

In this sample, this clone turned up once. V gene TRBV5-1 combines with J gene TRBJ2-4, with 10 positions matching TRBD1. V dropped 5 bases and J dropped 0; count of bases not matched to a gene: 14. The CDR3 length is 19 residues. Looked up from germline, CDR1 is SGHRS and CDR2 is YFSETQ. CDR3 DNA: TGCGCCAGCAGTTCCGGGACAGGGGACTCCCACCTAGCCAAAAACATTCAGTACTTC. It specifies CASSSGTGDSHLAKNIQYF.

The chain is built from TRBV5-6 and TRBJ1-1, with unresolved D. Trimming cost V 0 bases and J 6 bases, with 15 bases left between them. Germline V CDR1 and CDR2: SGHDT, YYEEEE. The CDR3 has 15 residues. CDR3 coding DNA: TGTGCCAGCAGCTTGGCCGGGAAGAAGAGATCTGAAGCTTTCTTT. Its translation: CASSLAGKKRSEAFF. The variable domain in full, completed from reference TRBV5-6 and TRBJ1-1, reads DAGVTQSPTHLIKTRGQQVTLRCSPKSGHDTVSWYQQALGQGPQFIFQYYEEEERQRGNFPDRFSGHQFPNYSSELNVNALLLGDSALYLCASSLAGKKRSEAFFGQGTRLTVV.

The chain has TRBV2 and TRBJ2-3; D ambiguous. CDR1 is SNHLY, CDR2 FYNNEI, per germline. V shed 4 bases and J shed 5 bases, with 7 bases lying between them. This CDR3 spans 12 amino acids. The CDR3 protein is CASSVREDTQYF. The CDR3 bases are TGTGCCAGCAGTGTTAGAGAAGATACGCAGTATTTT.

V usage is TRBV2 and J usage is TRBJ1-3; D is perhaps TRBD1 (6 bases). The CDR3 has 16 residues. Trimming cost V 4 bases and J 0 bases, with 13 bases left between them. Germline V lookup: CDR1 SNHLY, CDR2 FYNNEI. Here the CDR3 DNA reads TGTGCCAGCAGTGGCTTCAGGGGCTCCTCTGGAAACACCATATATTTT. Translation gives CASSGFRGSSGNTIYF.